Many counts were recorded for the clone carrying this T cell receptor (beta chain). Its antigen remains unidentified. Uncontrolled infection, other autoimmune disease, pregnancy and lactation each barred patients from inclusion. The sample comes from a study of T cells in Graves' hyperthyroidism and ophthalmopathy. Whole-study context: Before treatment of any kind, peripheral blood was taken at initial diagnosis.

CDR3 size: 14 residues. Germline assignment: CDR1 MNHNS and CDR2 SASEGT. Trimming took 5 bases from V and 0 from J, leaving 11 bases between them. Regarding the study as a whole: Blood also contained most expanded thyroid clonotypes above 0.001. In the analysis, a 13 V-J model separated ophthalmopathy from stable hyperthyroidism.

RNA transcripts gave rise to amplified TCR beta CDR3 regions. The study used the HTBI primer set for a first-round RT-PCR of the TCR CDR3. One entry per CDR3 protein, called by TCRdb with MiXCR from the multiplex PCR reads. The sample yields about half a million distinct CDR3 sequences, approximately 16% seen once. The sequencing sample was made of blood. The chain is built from TRBV6-1 and TRBJ2-7; TRBD1 is a possible D gene (5 bases). This TCR came from a woman between 25 and 40 years old with Graves' ophthalmopathy. CDR3 sequence (DNA): TGTGCCAGCAGTCGACAGTTTCCCTCCTACGAGCAGTACTTC. It is translated as CASSRQFPSYEQYF.